The entry below gives a single TCR beta chain sequence along with its context. What it binds is not known. These data originate in a study of T cells in Graves' hyperthyroidism and ophthalmopathy. Study-wide results and caveats: Most clonotypes that expanded in the thyroid above 0.001 also showed up in blood.

Authors of the study amplified TCR beta CDR3 regions from RNA transcripts. When the TCR CDR3 underwent first-round RT-PCR, the HTBI primer set was used. TCRdb reprocessed the multiplex PCR reads via MiXCR and lists one record per CDR3 protein. Of hundreds of thousands of distinct CDR3 sequences listed, about 15% were seen once; the top ten hold roughly 14%. This CDR3 spans 13 amino acids. Trimming pared 5 bases from V and 4 bases from J, leaving 11 bases between. Per the germline V gene, CDR1 is SEHNR and CDR2 is FQNEAQ (reference sequence). This sequence originates from a woman aged 40 to 50 with Graves' hyperthyroidism. This chain connects TRBV7-9 to TRBJ1-1; tentatively, D is TRBD1 (5 bases). The sample consisted of blood. The CDR3 nucleotides are TGTGCCAGCAGCGTACTAACAGGCACTGAAGCTTTCTTT. Translating gives CASSVLTGTEAFF.